This T cell receptor beta chain derives from a study of cytomegalovirus exposure and HLA in healthy donors. Background on the study: When 300 to 400 donors were genotyped, roughly 82% of them were found to fall in the Caucasian-associated ancestry cluster. Findings and caveats of the study: An Asian-associated ancestry cluster reportedly showed fewer N-insertions than the approximately 690-donor mean in a later analysis.

This CDR3 contains 13 residues. V trimming: 5 bases; J trimming: 3 bases; junction bases outside the gene matches: 1. Germline V gives CDR1 SGHVS, CDR2 FNYEAQ. PCR was performed using 60 Vbeta and 13 Jbeta primers. Sequenced by immunoSEQ multiplex PCR; TCRdb stores in-frame clones only, minus some. The table includes fewer than 250,000 clones, around 86% detected once. In regard to this clone: Antigen unknown.

This TCR was sampled from a young woman in good health and CMV-seronegative. Sequenced: PBMCs. The chain is built from TRBV7-6 and TRBJ1-1, with 9 bases lining up with TRBD1. The DNA for the CDR3 is TGTGCCAGCAGCAGACAGGGGGACACTGAAGCTTTCTTT. Translated, it gives CASSRQGDTEAFF.